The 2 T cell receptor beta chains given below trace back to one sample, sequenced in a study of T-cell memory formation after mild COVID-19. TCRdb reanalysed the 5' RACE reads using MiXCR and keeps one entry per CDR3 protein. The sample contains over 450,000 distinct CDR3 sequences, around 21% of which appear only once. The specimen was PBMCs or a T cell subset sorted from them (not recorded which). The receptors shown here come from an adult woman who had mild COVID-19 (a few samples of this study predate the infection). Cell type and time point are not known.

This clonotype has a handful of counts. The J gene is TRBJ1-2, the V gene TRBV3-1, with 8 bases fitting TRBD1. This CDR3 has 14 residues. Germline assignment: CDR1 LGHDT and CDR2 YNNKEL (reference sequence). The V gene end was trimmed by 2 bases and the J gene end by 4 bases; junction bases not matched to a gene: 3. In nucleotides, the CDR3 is TGTGCCAGCAGCCAAATTACAGGGGGCTATGGCTACACCTTC. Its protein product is CASSQITGGYGYTF.

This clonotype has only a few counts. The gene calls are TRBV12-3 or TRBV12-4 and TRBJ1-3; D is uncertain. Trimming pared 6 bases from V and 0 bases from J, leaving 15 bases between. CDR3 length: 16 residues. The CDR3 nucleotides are TGTGCCAGCAGAGGGTCCTATTCGAGCTCTGGAAACACCATATATTTT. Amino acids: CASRGSYSSSGNTIYF.